This T cell receptor (beta chain) originates from a study of identical twins. Study results and limitations: The models gave estimates that fell short of the out-of-frame TCR alpha sharing seen in monozygotic twins. Researchers reported weaker excess twin sharing in beta out-of-frame sequences. Fewer insertions were carried by abundant cord blood beta clonotypes, but none was seen in memory repertoires. Instead of following the same donors, the conclusions were based on cross-sectional statistical analysis.

From germline, CDR1 is ENHRY and CDR2 SYGVKD. Trimming took 3 bases from V and 0 from J, leaving 9 bases between them. The CDR3 loop spans 14 amino acids. In the case of this clonotype: Its specificity is unknown.

One entry per CDR3 protein results from TCRdb running MiXCR on the 5' RACE reads. Of 350,000 or so distinct CDR3 sequences listed, about 10% are singletons. V is TRBV10-3 and J is TRBJ2-7, with D hard to call. Sequenced input: naive T cells sorted from blood. The clonotype originates from a woman in her forties or fifties in good health. The CDR3 DNA reads as TGTGCCATCAGTGACCCAGGCGGCTCCTACGAGCAGTACGTC. It yields the protein CAISDPGGSYEQYV.